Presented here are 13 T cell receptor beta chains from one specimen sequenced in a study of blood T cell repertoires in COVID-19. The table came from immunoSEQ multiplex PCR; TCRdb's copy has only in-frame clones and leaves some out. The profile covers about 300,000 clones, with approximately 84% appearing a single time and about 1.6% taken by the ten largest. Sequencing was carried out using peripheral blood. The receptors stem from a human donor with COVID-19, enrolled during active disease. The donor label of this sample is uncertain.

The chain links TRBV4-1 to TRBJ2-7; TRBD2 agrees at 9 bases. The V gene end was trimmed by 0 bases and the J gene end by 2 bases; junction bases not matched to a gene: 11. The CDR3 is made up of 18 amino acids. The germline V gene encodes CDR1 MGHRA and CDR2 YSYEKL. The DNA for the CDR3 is TGCGCCAGCAGCCAAGATCGGGCGGGAGGGCCGATAACCTACGAGCAGTACTTC. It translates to CASSQDRAGGPITYEQYF.

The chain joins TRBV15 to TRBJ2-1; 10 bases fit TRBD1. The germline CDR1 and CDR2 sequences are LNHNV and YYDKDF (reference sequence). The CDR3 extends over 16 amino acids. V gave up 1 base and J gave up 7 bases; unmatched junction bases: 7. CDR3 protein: CATSRADRGLRNEQFF. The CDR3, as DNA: TGTGCCACCAGCAGAGCTGACAGGGGGCTGAGGAATGAGCAGTTCTTC.

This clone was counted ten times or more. CDR3 sequence: CASSPDTGATYNEQFF. The CDR3 region has the DNA TGTGCCAGCAGCCCTGACACAGGGGCCACCTACAATGAGCAGTTCTTC. The genes are TRBV5-6 and TRBJ2-1; 7 bases align to TRBD1. V lost 4 bases to trimming and J lost 2 bases; unmatched junction nucleotides: 9. The CDR3 is 16 residues long. Germline CDR1 and CDR2: SGHDT and YYEEEE.

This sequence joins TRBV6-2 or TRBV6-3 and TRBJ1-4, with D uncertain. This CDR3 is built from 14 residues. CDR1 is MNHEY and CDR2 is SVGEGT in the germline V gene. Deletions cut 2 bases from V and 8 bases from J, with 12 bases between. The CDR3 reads CASSYRGSGEKLFF. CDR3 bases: TGTGCCAGCAGTTACCGGGGTTCCGGGGAAAAACTGTTTTTT.

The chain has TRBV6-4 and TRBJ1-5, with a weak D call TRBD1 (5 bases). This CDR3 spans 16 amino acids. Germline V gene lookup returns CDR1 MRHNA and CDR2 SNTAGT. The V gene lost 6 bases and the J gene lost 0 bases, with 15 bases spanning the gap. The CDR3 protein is CASSGAGDYSNQPQHF. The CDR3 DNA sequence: TGTGCCAGCAGCGGGGCGGGGGATTATAGCAATCAGCCCCAGCATTTT.

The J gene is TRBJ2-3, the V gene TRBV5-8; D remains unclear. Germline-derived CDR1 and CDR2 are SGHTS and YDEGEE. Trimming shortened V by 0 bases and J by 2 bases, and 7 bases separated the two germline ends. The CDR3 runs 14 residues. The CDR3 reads CASSLAVPTDTQYF. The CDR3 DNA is TGTGCCAGCAGCTTGGCGGTCCCCACAGATACGCAGTATTTT.

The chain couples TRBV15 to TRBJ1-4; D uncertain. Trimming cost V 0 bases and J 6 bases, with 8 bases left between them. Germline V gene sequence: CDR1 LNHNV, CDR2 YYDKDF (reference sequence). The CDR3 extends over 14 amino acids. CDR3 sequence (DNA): TGTGCCACCAGCAGAGACAGCGAGGATGAAAAACTGTTTTTT. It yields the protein CATSRDSEDEKLFF.

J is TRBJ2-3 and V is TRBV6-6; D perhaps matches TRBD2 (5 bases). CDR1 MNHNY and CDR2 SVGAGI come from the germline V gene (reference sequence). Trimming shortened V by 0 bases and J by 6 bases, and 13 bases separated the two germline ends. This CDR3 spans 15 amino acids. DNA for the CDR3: TGTGCCAGCAGTTACTCGACCGGGATAGGGGATACGCAGTATTTT. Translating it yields CASSYSTGIGDTQYF.

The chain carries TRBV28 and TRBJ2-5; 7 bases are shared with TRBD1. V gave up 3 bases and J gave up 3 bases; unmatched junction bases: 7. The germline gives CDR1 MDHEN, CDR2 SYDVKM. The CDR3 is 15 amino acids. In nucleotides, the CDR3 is TGTGCCAGCAGTTTGCTCCGGACAGGAAAAGAGACCCAGTACTTC. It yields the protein CASSLLRTGKETQYF. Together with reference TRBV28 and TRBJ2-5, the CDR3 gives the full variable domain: DVKVTQSSRYLVKRTGEKVFLECVQDMDHENMFWYRQDPGLGLRLIYFSYDVKMKEKGDIPEGYSVSREKKERFSLILESASTNQTSMYLCASSLLRTGKETQYFGPGTRLLVL.

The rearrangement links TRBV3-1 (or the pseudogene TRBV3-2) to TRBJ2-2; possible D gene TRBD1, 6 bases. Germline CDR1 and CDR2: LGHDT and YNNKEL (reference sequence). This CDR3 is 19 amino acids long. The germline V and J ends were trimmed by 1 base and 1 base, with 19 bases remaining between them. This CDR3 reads CASSQGLGASDMNTGELFF. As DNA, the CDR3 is TGTGCCAGCAGCCAAGGCCTGGGGGCCTCAGATATGAACACCGGGGAGCTGTTTTTT.

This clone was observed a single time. CDR3 amino acids: CASSLEGVPNTEAFF. CDR3 nucleotide sequence: TGCGCCAGCAGCTTGGAAGGGGTACCGAACACTGAAGCTTTCTTT. The chain carries TRBV5-1 and TRBJ1-1, with D tentatively TRBD1 (5 bases). CDR3 length: 15 residues. CDR1 and CDR2 from the germline V gene are SGHRS and YFSETQ. V gave up 0 bases and J gave up 1 base, with 10 bases separating them.

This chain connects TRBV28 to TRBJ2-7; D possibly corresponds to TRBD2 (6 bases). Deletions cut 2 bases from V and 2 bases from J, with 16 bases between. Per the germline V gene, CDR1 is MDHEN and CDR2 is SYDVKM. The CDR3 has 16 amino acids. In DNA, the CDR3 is TGTGCCAGCAGTTTAGGTTATCTTCGGGGGACCTACGAGCAGTACTTC. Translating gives CASSLGYLRGTYEQYF.

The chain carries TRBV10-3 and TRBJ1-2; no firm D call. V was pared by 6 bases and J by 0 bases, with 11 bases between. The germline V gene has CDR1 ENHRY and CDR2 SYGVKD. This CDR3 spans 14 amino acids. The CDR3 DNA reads TGTGCCATCAGAAAGACCGACACTAACTATGGCTACACCTTC. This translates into CAIRKTDTNYGYTF.